This T cell receptor beta chain was documented in a study of cytomegalovirus exposure and HLA in healthy donors. Study-level results: Rare TCR sequences predominated, though certain public TCRs were found in many donors. Indistinguishable V segments such as TRBV6-2 and TRBV6-3 were excluded. In vitro, a few CMV-associated chains proved specific for CMV antigens. Later work found most CMV-associated TCR beta chains apparently HLA-restricted.

CDR1 is MDHEN and CDR2 is SYDVKM in the germline V gene. V was pared by 3 bases and J by 6 bases, with 15 bases between. This CDR3 has 14 amino acids. PCR amplification relied on 60 Vbeta primers (plus 13 Jbeta primers). Generated by immunoSEQ multiplex PCR, the TCRdb table keeps only in-frame clones and is missing some. The sample records 150,000 or so clones, roughly 79% being singletons. A note on this clone: What it recognizes is unknown.

This TCR derives from a man aged 25-45 years in good health and CMV-seropositive. J is TRBJ2-7 and V is TRBV28; no clear D. Sequenced sample: PBMCs. The CDR3 nucleotides are TGTGCCAGCAGTTTTAGATTTTCCCCTCTCGAGCAGTACTTC. It encodes CASSFRFSPLEQYF.